The 3 T cell receptor beta chains in this list originate from one sample, sequenced in a study of T cell responses to AZD1222 COVID-19 vaccine. Repertoires were generated with immunoSEQ multiplex PCR, while TCRdb's copy carries only in-frame clones and drops some. The sample has tens of thousands of clones; 88% are singletons. The sample consisted of peripheral blood, taken 28 days after the second AZD1222 dose. The receptors come from an adult who received the AZD1222 COVID-19 vaccine.

This chain uses TRBV27 with TRBJ2-3, with D perhaps TRBD1 (5 bases). CDR1 and CDR2 from the germline V gene are MNHEY and SMNVEV (reference sequence). The ends were cut back, 5 bases at V and 1 base at J, with 19 bases in the middle. CDR3 length: 17 residues. CDR3 region: CASSPAQGREGTDTQYF. The CDR3 nucleotides read TGTGCCAGCAGTCCAGCTCAGGGAAGAGAGGGCACAGATACGCAGTATTTT.

The chain carries TRBV7-6 and TRBJ1-3, with 7 bases that match TRBD1. This CDR3 is 15 amino acids long. Germline V gene lookup returns CDR1 SGHVS and CDR2 FNYEAQ. The V gene end was trimmed by 5 bases and the J gene end by 2 bases; junction bases not matched to a gene: 6. For the CDR3, the DNA is TGTGCCAGCAGCCCCGACAGGGCAACTGGAAACACCATATATTTT. It is translated as CASSPDRATGNTIYF.

The CDR3 sequence: CASSFGGRGYGYTF. Written as DNA, the CDR3 is TGTGCCAGCAGCTTCGGGGGGCGAGGCTATGGCTACACCTTC. The chain carries TRBV7-9 and TRBJ1-2, with D perhaps TRBD1 (6 bases). The CDR3 spans 14 residues. V was clipped by 3 bases and J by 4 bases, with 12 bases between them. The germline CDR1 and CDR2 sequences are SEHNR and FQNEAQ (reference sequence).